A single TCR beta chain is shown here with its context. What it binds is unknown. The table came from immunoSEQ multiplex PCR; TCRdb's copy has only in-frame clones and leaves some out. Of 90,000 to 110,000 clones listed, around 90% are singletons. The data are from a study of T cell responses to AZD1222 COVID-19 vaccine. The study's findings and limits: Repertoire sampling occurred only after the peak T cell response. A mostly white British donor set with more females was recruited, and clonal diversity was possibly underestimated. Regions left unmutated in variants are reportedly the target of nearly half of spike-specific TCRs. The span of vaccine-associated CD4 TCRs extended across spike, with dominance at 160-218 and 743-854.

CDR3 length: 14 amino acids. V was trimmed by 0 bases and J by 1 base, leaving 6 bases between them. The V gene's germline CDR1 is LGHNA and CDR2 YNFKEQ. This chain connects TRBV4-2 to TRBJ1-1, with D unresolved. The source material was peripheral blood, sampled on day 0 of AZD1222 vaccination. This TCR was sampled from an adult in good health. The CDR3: CASSQDSKNTEAFF. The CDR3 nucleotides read TGTGCCAGCAGCCAAGATTCAAAGAACACTGAAGCTTTCTTT.